What follows are 18 T cell receptor beta chains derived from one specimen sequenced in a study of blood T cell repertoires in COVID-19. Profiled with immunoSEQ multiplex PCR; TCRdb holds only in-frame clones, not every one. The table lists about 310,000 clones, roughly 86% of them singletons. The source material was peripheral blood. These receptors originate from a woman in her fifties or sixties who had recovered from COVID-19.

This chain links TRBV7-2 with TRBJ2-1, with D perhaps matching TRBD1 (6 bases). The CDR3 consists of 13 residues. The germline V and J ends were trimmed by 5 bases and 6 bases, with 11 bases remaining between them. In germline, CDR1 is SGHTA, CDR2 FQGNSA. The CDR3: CASSLNRANEQFF. The CDR3, as DNA: TGTGCCAGCAGCCTAAACAGGGCCAATGAGCAGTTCTTC. The variable domain in full, completed from reference TRBV7-2 and TRBJ2-1, reads GAGVSQSPSNKVTEKGKDVELRCDPISGHTALYWYRQSLGQGLEFLIYFQGNSAPDKSGLPSDRFSAERTGGSVSTLTIQRTQQEDSAVYLCASSLNRANEQFFGPGTRLTVL.

The gene calls are TRBV9 and TRBJ2-7; 8 bases fit TRBD2. V shed 4 bases, J shed 4 bases, and the junction held 4 bases outside the gene matches. Germline lookup yields CDR1 SGDLS and CDR2 YYNGEE. The CDR3 has 13 residues. The CDR3 loop is CASSRGGIYEQYF. The CDR3 DNA reads TGTGCCAGCAGCCGGGGGGGTATTTACGAGCAGTACTTC.

This chain joins TRBV28 and TRBJ2-7, with 7 bases that match TRBD2. The CDR3 is 15 residues long. V lost 7 bases to trimming and J lost 0 bases; unmatched junction nucleotides: 9. Germline CDR1 and CDR2: MDHEN and SYDVKM. CDR3 sequence: CASTNPAGDSYEQYF. CDR3 bases: TGTGCCAGCACCAATCCCGCGGGGGACTCCTACGAGCAGTACTTC.

This clone was counted between two and nine times. The rearrangement uses TRBV28 and TRBJ1-5; D unclear. Germline assignment: CDR1 MDHEN and CDR2 SYDVKM. This CDR3 spans 11 amino acids. Deletions cut 7 bases from V and 15 bases from J, with 16 bases between. In DNA form, the CDR3 reads TGTGCCAGCATTGAGGGTGAGGCGAGGCATTTT. Its protein is CASIEGEARHF. The variable domain in full, with the rest retrieved from reference TRBV28 and TRBJ1-5, is DVKVTQSSRYLVKRTGEKVFLECVQDMDHENMFWYRQDPGLGLRLIYFSYDVKMKEKGDIPEGYSVSREKKERFSLILESASTNQTSMYLCASIEGEARHFGDGTRLSIL.

The J gene is TRBJ2-2, the V gene TRBV5-1; D might be TRBD1 (6 bases). The germline CDR1 and CDR2 sequences are SGHRS and YFSETQ. The length of the CDR3 is 15 residues. V was trimmed by 0 bases and J by 1 base, leaving 7 bases between them. The CDR3 DNA is TGCGCCAGCAGCTTGGAGGGGGTGAACACCGGGGAGCTGTTTTTT. The encoded protein is CASSLEGVNTGELFF.

The rearrangement uses TRBV19 and TRBJ1-5; TRBD1 aligns across 9 bases. CDR1 LNHDA and CDR2 SQIVND come from the germline V gene (reference sequence). The CDR3 is made up of 16 amino acids. The junction had 15 bases not matched to a gene; V was cut back by 6 bases and J by 9 bases. CDR3 DNA: TGTGCCAGTAGCATACTACAGGGGGCCCGGAGTAGGCCCCAGCATTTT. Protein product: CASSILQGARSRPQHF.

V usage is TRBV5-4 and J usage is TRBJ2-7, with 10 bases identical to TRBD2. This CDR3 is built from 14 residues. With 2 bases clipped from V and 4 bases from J, the junction kept 3 bases outside the gene matches. The germline V gene has CDR1 SGHNT and CDR2 YYREEE (reference sequence). The chain's CDR3 is CASSFGLAVYEQYF. The DNA of the CDR3 is TGTGCCAGCAGCTTTGGACTAGCGGTTTACGAGCAGTACTTC.

This chain links TRBV28 with TRBJ2-3; D unresolved. Between the trimmed V and J ends, which lost 4 bases and 2 bases, there was a span of 10 bases. CDR3 size: 14 residues. Germline CDR1 MDHEN, CDR2 SYDVKM. CDR3 region: CASSSPGYTDTQYF. CDR3 DNA sequence: TGTGCCAGCAGTTCTCCGGGTTACACAGATACGCAGTATTTT.

The rearrangement joins TRBV7-8 to TRBJ1-2; tentatively, D is TRBD1 (6 bases). The germline V and J ends were trimmed by 5 bases and 5 bases, with 9 bases remaining between them. CDR1 SGHVS and CDR2 FQNEAQ come from the germline V gene. This CDR3 comprises 12 residues. As DNA, the CDR3 is TGTGCCAGCAGCCGGGACAAGTATGGCTACACCTTC. It specifies CASSRDKYGYTF.

This rearrangement joins TRBV30 to TRBJ2-2; D is possibly TRBD1 (6 bases). The CDR3 has 14 residues. Per germline, CDR1 GTSNPN and CDR2 SVGIG (reference sequence). The germline V and J ends were trimmed by 2 bases and 1 base, with 8 bases remaining between them. CDR3 loop: CAWSRGQNTGELFF. The CDR3 region has the DNA TGTGCCTGGAGTCGGGGACAGAACACCGGGGAGCTGTTTTTT.

The chain is built from TRBV9 and TRBJ1-3; D unresolved. The CDR3 sequence is 14 residues long. Trimming stripped 6 bases from V and 3 bases from J, with 13 bases between. Germline CDR1 and CDR2: SGDLS and YYNGEE. The CDR3 sequence: CASKSREGGNTIYF. CDR3 nucleotides: TGTGCCAGCAAAAGCCGGGAGGGTGGAAACACCATATATTTT.

This rearrangement joins TRBV11-3 to TRBJ2-1; weak D call: TRBD1 (6 bases). V was clipped by 0 bases and J by 9 bases, with 12 bases between them. Germline loops: CDR1 SGHNT, CDR2 YENEEA. The CDR3 length is 14 residues. The CDR3 DNA follows: TGTGCCAGCAGCTTAGACCCAGCCAGGGGTGAGCAGTTCTTC. As protein: CASSLDPARGEQFF.

V gene TRBV29-1 combines with J gene TRBJ2-1; 11 bases are shared with TRBD2. Trimming at V came to 8 bases and at J to 4 bases, leaving 10 bases not matched to a gene. Germline values: CDR1 SQVTM, CDR2 ANQGSEA. This CDR3 is built from 15 residues. The CDR3 reads CSLSSGGSVYNEQFF. The CDR3 nucleotides read TGCAGCCTCTCTAGCGGGGGGTCCGTTTACAATGAGCAGTTCTTC.

The chain employs TRBV19 and TRBJ2-2, with D maybe TRBD1 (6 bases). The germline V gene has CDR1 LNHDA and CDR2 SQIVND (reference sequence). This CDR3 has 16 residues. V was trimmed by 9 bases and J by 7 bases, leaving 24 bases between them. CDR3 loop: CASQPTTGRRRGELFF. The CDR3 DNA is TGTGCCAGCCAACCAACGACAGGAAGGCGTCGCGGGGAGCTGTTTTTT.

The chain couples TRBV11-3 to TRBJ2-3, with 12 bases aligning to TRBD2. The CDR3 sequence is 16 residues long. Germline V lookup: CDR1 SGHNT, CDR2 YENEEA. With V trimmed by 5 bases and J by 5 bases, 8 bases remained unmatched. In DNA form, the CDR3 reads TGTGCCAGCAGCCGGGGACTAGCGGGCGGGGGAGATACGCAGTATTTT. This encodes CASSRGLAGGGDTQYF.

Concerning this clone: This same CDR3 is encoded by further DNA sequences in the sample. V usage is TRBV19 and J usage is TRBJ1-1; perhaps TRBD1 as D (6 bases). The V end was cut by 8 bases, the J end by 1 base, with 11 bases between. The CDR3 runs 13 residues. Germline values: CDR1 LNHDA, CDR2 SQIVND (reference sequence). The CDR3 sequence is CASSLQGNTEAFF. CDR3 DNA: TGTGCCAGTTCTCTACAGGGGAACACTGAAGCTTTCTTT.

DNA of the CDR3: TGTGCCAGCTCCCCAAGGGACACCAATAATTCACCCCTCCACTTT. Translated: CASSPRDTNNSPLHF. V usage is TRBV18 and J usage is TRBJ1-6; a possible D gene is TRBD1 (6 bases). The CDR3 contains 15 residues. Germline CDR1 is KGHSH and CDR2 is LQKENI. V gave up 6 bases and J gave up 5 bases, with 14 bases separating them. Combining the CDR3 with reference TRBV18 and TRBJ1-6 gives the whole variable domain NAGVMQNPRHLVRRRGQEARLRCSPMKGHSHVYWYRQLPEEGLKFMVYLQKENIIDESGMPKERFSAEFPKEGPSILRIQQVVRGDSAAYFCASSPRDTNNSPLHFGNGTRLTVT.

This chain connects TRBV18 to TRBJ2-1; 10 positions match TRBD2. V lost 6 bases and J lost 7; bases outside the gene matches: 3. This CDR3 is 13 amino acids long. The V gene's germline CDR1 is KGHSH and CDR2 LQKENI. This chain's CDR3 is CASSGTSENEQFF. CDR3 sequence (DNA): TGTGCCAGCTCTGGGACTAGCGAAAATGAGCAGTTCTTC.